These 25 T cell receptor beta chains came from one sample sequenced in a study of T cell responses to AZD1222 COVID-19 vaccine. The assay was immunoSEQ multiplex PCR, and TCRdb's table has in-frame clones only and misses some. Among around 91,000 clones listed, roughly nine tenths were seen once. The source material was peripheral blood, sampled 28 days after the second AZD1222 dose. The receptors originated from an adult who received the AZD1222 COVID-19 vaccine.

This clone is a singleton in its sample. The chain has TRBV28 and TRBJ1-1; no clear D gene. The CDR3 runs to 13 residues. In germline, CDR1 is MDHEN, CDR2 SYDVKM. V lost 5 bases and J 1 base, leaving 8 bases between the germline ends. The CDR3 reads CASSPSGNTEAFF. DNA for the CDR3: TGTGCCAGCAGTCCCTCCGGGAACACTGAAGCTTTCTTT.

The chain couples TRBV28 to TRBJ2-2, with a tentative D call TRBD2 (6 bases). This CDR3 region has 13 residues. In germline, CDR1 is MDHEN, CDR2 SYDVKM. The CDR3 spells CGVEGIETGELFF. CDR3 nucleotide sequence: TGTGGGGTGGAGGGAATAGAAACCGGGGAGCTGTTTTTT.

The J gene is TRBJ2-7, the V gene TRBV29-1; a weak D match, TRBD1 (6 bases). The CDR3 has 15 residues. Germline V gives CDR1 SQVTM, CDR2 ANQGSEA. V was pared by 5 bases and J by 0 bases, with 17 bases between. CDR3 DNA sequence: TGCAGCGTTATCCCGGGACACGGTAGCTCCTACGAGCAGTACTTC. It specifies CSVIPGHGSSYEQYF.

V is TRBV6-5 and J is TRBJ1-2; possible D gene TRBD1, 5 bases. CDR1 and CDR2 (germline): MNHEY, SVGAGI. CDR3 length equals 14 residues. V lost 5 bases and J lost 4, with 14 bases in between. Written as DNA, the CDR3 is TGTGCCAGCAGTATCCAGGGTCTCAGCTATGGCTACACCTTC. Translated: CASSIQGLSYGYTF.

This chain joins TRBV5-4 and TRBJ2-7; TRBD2 matches 9 bases. Germline CDR1 SGHNT, CDR2 YYREEE (reference sequence). J gave up 7 bases and V 1 base, and 12 bases lay outside the gene matches. The CDR3 runs 16 residues. This CDR3 reads CASSLLSAGGSGEQYF. The CDR3 DNA follows: TGTGCCAGCAGCTTGCTTTCAGCGGGAGGTTCGGGAGAGCAGTACTTC.

The chain employs TRBV24-1 and TRBJ2-1; TRBD2 matches 14 bases. V gave up 4 bases and J gave up 3 bases; unmatched junction bases: 7. The CDR3 is made up of 18 amino acids. CDR1 and CDR2 from the germline V gene are KGHDR and SFDVKD. DNA for the CDR3: TGTGCCACCAGTGACCCGGGGGGGACTAGCGGGAGCTACAATGAGCAGTTCTTC. Amino acids: CATSDPGGTSGSYNEQFF.

The chain uses TRBV6-5 and TRBJ1-5; 7 bases match TRBD1. The CDR3 has 15 amino acids. Germline CDR1 MNHEY, CDR2 SVGAGI. V trimming: 0 bases; J trimming: 5 bases; junction bases outside the gene matches: 4. The CDR3 region is CASSYSTGTDQPQHF. CDR3 sequence (DNA): TGTGCCAGCAGTTACTCGACAGGGACCGATCAGCCCCAGCATTTT.

CDR3 region: CASSPPQGVTEAFF. CDR3 nucleotides: TGTGCCAGCTCACCACCGCAGGGGGTAACTGAAGCTTTCTTT. V usage is TRBV18 and J usage is TRBJ1-1; 7 positions match TRBD1. V was pared by 0 bases and J by 5 bases, with 3 bases of the junction left unmatched. Germline V lookup: CDR1 KGHSH, CDR2 LQKENI. The CDR3 has 14 residues.

The CDR3: CASSLGPGEASYEQYF. In DNA, the CDR3 is TGTGCCAGCAGTTTAGGGCCGGGAGAGGCCTCCTACGAGCAGTACTTC. The chain employs TRBV27 and TRBJ2-7; D perhaps matches TRBD2 (6 bases). CDR1 MNHEY and CDR2 SMNVEV come from the germline V gene (reference sequence). The length of the CDR3 is 16 residues. Trimming cost V 2 bases and J 0 bases, with 14 bases left between them.

The genes are TRBV5-1 and TRBJ2-5; D uncertain. In germline, CDR1 is SGHRS, CDR2 YFSETQ. With 2 bases removed from V and 5 bases from J, the gap between germline ends came to 4 bases. CDR3 length: 11 amino acids. In DNA form, the CDR3 reads TGCGCCAGCAGCTTTTGGGAGACCCAGTACTTC. Translating it yields CASSFWETQYF.

This clone has a handful of counts. V usage is TRBV14 and J usage is TRBJ2-7; TRBD2 might be the D (6 bases). Trimming cost V 8 bases and J 0 bases, with 8 bases left between them. CDR3 size: 12 residues. CDR1 is SGHDN and CDR2 is FVKESK in the germline V gene. The CDR3 DNA sequence: TGTGCCAGCGCGGGGATCTCCTACGAGCAGTACTTC. Its protein is CASAGISYEQYF.

This chain links TRBV28 with TRBJ1-6; 7 bases map to TRBD1. CDR1 is MDHEN and CDR2 is SYDVKM in the germline V gene. With V trimmed by 6 bases and J by 4 bases, 6 bases remained unmatched. This CDR3 region has 15 residues. CDR3 sequence reads: CASRGTESYNSPLHF. CDR3 bases: TGTGCCAGCAGGGGGACAGAGAGTTATAATTCACCCCTCCACTTT.

V usage is TRBV9 and J usage is TRBJ1-4; D is perhaps TRBD1 (5 bases). The CDR3 extends over 18 amino acids. V lost 3 bases and J 3 bases, leaving 21 bases between the germline ends. Germline V CDR1 and CDR2: SGDLS, YYNGEE. The CDR3 DNA reads TGTGCCAGCAGCGGGGGGAGTTCCTCGGGTGTACCTAATGAAAAACTGTTTTTT. Translated: CASSGGSSSGVPNEKLFF.

In this sample, this clone turned up once. This chain links TRBV7-9 with TRBJ2-2, with D hard to call. In germline, CDR1 is SEHNR, CDR2 FQNEAQ (reference sequence). V lost 1 base, J lost 6 bases, and 6 bases lay in between. The CDR3 sequence is 13 residues long. The CDR3: CASSLEGPGELFF. DNA of the CDR3: TGTGCCAGCAGCTTAGAAGGCCCCGGGGAGCTGTTTTTT.

The chain has TRBV24-1 and TRBJ2-2; D remains ambiguous. V lost 5 bases and J lost 4, with 4 bases in between. Germline CDR1 KGHDR, CDR2 SFDVKD. The CDR3 is made up of 12 amino acids. DNA of the CDR3: TGTGCCACCAGTGTAGCCACCGGGGAGCTGTTTTTT. Translating gives CATSVATGELFF.

The rearrangement links TRBV29-1 to TRBJ1-5; D possibly corresponds to TRBD1 (5 bases). The CDR3 is 13 residues long. V gave up 1 base and J gave up 7 bases, with 11 bases separating them. CDR1 is SQVTM, CDR2 ANQGSEA, per germline. The CDR3 protein is CSVEGGPGQPQHF. As DNA, the CDR3 is TGCAGCGTTGAAGGGGGCCCGGGGCAGCCCCAGCATTTT.

The genes are TRBV27 and TRBJ1-2; D is perhaps TRBD1 (5 bases). The CDR3 loop spans 14 amino acids. V was clipped by 5 bases and J by 4 bases, with 14 bases between them. Per the germline V gene, CDR1 is MNHEY and CDR2 is SMNVEV (reference sequence). In DNA form, the CDR3 reads TGTGCCAGCAGTAACCGGGGGGGTAGCTATGGCTACACCTTC. Its protein is CASSNRGGSYGYTF.

This clone appeared a few times. This chain links TRBV9 with TRBJ2-4; the D gene is possibly TRBD1 (6 bases). The V end was cut by 7 bases, the J end by 1 base, with 15 bases between. The CDR3 covers 15 residues. Germline CDR1 reads SGDLS; CDR2 reads YYNGEE. CDR3 region: CASPFPGHAKNIQYF. CDR3 bases: TGTGCCAGCCCTTTTCCGGGACATGCCAAAAACATTCAGTACTTC.

The sample holds one count of this clone. The chain combines TRBV28 with TRBJ1-2; 8 positions match TRBD1. The V gene end was trimmed by 3 bases and the J gene end by 5 bases; junction bases not matched to a gene: 2. The germline CDR1 and CDR2 sequences are MDHEN and SYDVKM. The CDR3 spans 13 residues. CDR3 loop: CASSLDRVYGYTF. The CDR3 DNA reads TGTGCCAGCAGTTTGGACAGGGTTTATGGCTACACCTTC.

The chain joins TRBV7-8 to TRBJ2-3, with D unresolved. The CDR3 is 13 amino acids. With 3 bases removed from V and 6 bases from J, the gap between germline ends came to 10 bases. CDR1 is SGHVS and CDR2 is FQNEAQ in the germline V gene. The CDR3 bases are TGTGCCAGCAGCTTCCTAGAACGGGATACGCAGTATTTT. Translation: CASSFLERDTQYF.

The rearrangement joins TRBV23-1 to TRBJ1-5, with unresolved D. TRBV23-1 is sorted into the ORF group, with uncertain function. The V end lost 7 bases, the J end lost 1 base, and 14 bases lay between the germline ends. The CDR3 sequence is 15 residues long. For the CDR3, the DNA is TGCGCCAGCACCCGGACGGCGGGGAGCAATCAGCCCCAGCATTTT. Translated, it gives CASTRTAGSNQPQHF.

V gene TRBV14 combines with J gene TRBJ2-1; perhaps D is TRBD1 or TRBD2 (5 bases each). CDR1 SGHDN and CDR2 FVKESK come from the germline V gene. The CDR3 sequence is 15 residues long. Trimming removed 3 bases at V and 4 bases at J, with 13 bases between. The CDR3 bases are TGTGCCAGCAGCCATTTAACTAGGGGTTACAATGAGCAGTTCTTC. Translating gives CASSHLTRGYNEQFF.

The rearrangement links TRBV5-4 to TRBJ1-2, with D possibly matching TRBD1 (5 bases). CDR1 and CDR2 from the germline V gene are SGHNT and YYREEE (reference sequence). CDR3 length: 18 amino acids. The V end lost 1 base, the J end lost 5 bases, and 24 bases lay between the germline ends. The CDR3 bases are TGTGCCAGCAGCTTGTGGCACAGCATAGGGACGGTTGAGTATGGCTACACCTTC. This translates into CASSLWHSIGTVEYGYTF. Variable domain in full (rest from reference TRBV5-4 and TRBJ1-2): ETGVTQSPTHLIKTRGQQVTLRCSSQSGHNTVSWYQQALGQGPQFIFQYYREEENGRGNFPPRFSGLQFPNYSSELNVNALELDDSALYLCASSLWHSIGTVEYGYTFGSGTRLTVV.

The chain has TRBV7-8 and TRBJ2-6, with unresolved D. The V gene's germline CDR1 is SGHVS and CDR2 FQNEAQ. The CDR3 is 16 amino acids. The germline V and J ends were trimmed by 1 base and 0 bases, with 7 bases remaining between them. The CDR3 here is CASSLVGVSGANVLTF. The DNA for the CDR3 is TGTGCCAGCAGCTTAGTAGGCGTCTCTGGGGCCAACGTCCTGACTTTC.

This sequence joins TRBV28 and TRBJ1-6; D possibly corresponds to TRBD1 (5 bases). The germline gives CDR1 MDHEN, CDR2 SYDVKM. Trimming removed 4 bases from V and 8 bases from J, with 12 bases in between. The CDR3 has 14 amino acids. This chain's CDR3 is CASSWWGEYSPLHF. The DNA of the CDR3 is TGTGCCAGCAGTTGGTGGGGGGAATATTCACCCCTCCACTTT.